This TCR beta chain came from a study of T cell repertoires in cytomegalovirus infection. Findings and limits, study-wide: The study found HLA-C-restricted CMV-specific TCR beta clonotypes dominating the ex vivo response.

As for this clonotype: The antigen is unknown. Mismatch with germline at one junction end may stem from a read error.

CDR1 MDHEN and CDR2 SYDVKM come from the germline V gene. The CDR3 runs 11 residues. TCRdb redid the calling of the reads with MiXCR, one entry per CDR3 protein. The table records 110,000 to 150,000 distinct CDR3 sequences, around 32% of them present only once. This TCR derives from a human donor in good health (CMV status not recorded). Some clones in this sample may be carry-over from other donors' samples. This sequence joins TRBV28 and TRBJ2-7; 12 nucleotides agree with TRBD1. The sample consisted of CD8+ T cells from cultured PBMCs, taken from culture after CMV antigen stimulation. CDR3 nucleotide sequence: TGTGCCAGCAGGGGGACAGGGGGCATAGACTTC. Its translation is CASRGTGGIDF.